The sequence of this T cell receptor (beta chain) was determined in a study of blood T cell repertoires in COVID-19. Study information: Researchers got acute and convalescent COVID-19 samples from the United States, Italy and Spain.

Only a few counts were recorded for this clone. Losses at the gene ends were 5 bases for V and 3 bases for J; bases not matched to a gene: 9. The V gene's germline CDR1 is MGHRA and CDR2 YSYEKL. The CDR3 runs to 16 residues. Source study methods: Reference gene primer amplification in the assay estimated nucleated cell counts. Assay: immunoSEQ multiplex PCR; the TCRdb copy retains only in-frame clones and omits some. V, J and clone size are those of that table, while D and trimming were read from the DNA. The sample has about 59,000 clones; less than 75% are singletons. The chain couples TRBV4-1 to TRBJ2-7; 11 bases align to TRBD1. The TCR originated in a woman in her sixties or seventies with acute or convalescent COVID-19. The material sequenced was peripheral blood. CDR3 in amino acids: CASSAGTGGGFYEQYF. Written as DNA, the CDR3 is TGCGCCAGCAGCGCCGGGACAGGGGGTGGTTTCTACGAGCAGTACTTC.